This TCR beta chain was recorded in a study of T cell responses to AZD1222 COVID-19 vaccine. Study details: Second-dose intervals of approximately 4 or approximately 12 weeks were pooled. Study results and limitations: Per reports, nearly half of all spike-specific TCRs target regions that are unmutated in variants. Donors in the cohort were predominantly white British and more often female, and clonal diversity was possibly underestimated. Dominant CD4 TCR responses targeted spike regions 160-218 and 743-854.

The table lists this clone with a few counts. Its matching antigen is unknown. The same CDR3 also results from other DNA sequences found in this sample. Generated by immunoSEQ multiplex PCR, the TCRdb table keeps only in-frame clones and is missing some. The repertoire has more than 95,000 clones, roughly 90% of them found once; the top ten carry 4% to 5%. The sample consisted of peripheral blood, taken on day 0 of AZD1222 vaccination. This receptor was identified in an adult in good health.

CDR3 DNA sequence: TGTGCCAGCAGCCAAGGGACTAGCTACAATGAGCAGTTCTTC. As protein: CASSQGTSYNEQFF. This chain connects TRBV3-1 (or the pseudogene TRBV3-2) to TRBJ2-1; TRBD2 matches at 7 bases. The V and J ends lost 1 base and 3 bases, in that order; junction bases with no gene match: 0. Germline CDR1 and CDR2: LGHDT and YNNKEL (reference sequence). The CDR3 is made up of 14 amino acids.